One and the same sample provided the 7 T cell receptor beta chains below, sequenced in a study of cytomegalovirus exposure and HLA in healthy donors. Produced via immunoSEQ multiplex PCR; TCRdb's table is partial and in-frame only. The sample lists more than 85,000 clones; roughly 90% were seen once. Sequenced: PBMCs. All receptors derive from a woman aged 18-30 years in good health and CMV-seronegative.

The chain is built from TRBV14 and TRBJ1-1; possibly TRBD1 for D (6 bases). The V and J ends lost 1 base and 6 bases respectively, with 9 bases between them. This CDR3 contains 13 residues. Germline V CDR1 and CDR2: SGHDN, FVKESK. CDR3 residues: CASSQVGGPEAFF. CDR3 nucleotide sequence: TGTGCCAGCAGCCAAGTGGGGGGGCCTGAAGCTTTCTTT. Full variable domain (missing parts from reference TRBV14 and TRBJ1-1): EAGVTQFPSHSVIEKGQTVTLRCDPISGHDNLYWYRRVMGKEIKFLLHFVKESKQDESGMPNNRFLAERTGGTYSTLKVQPAELEDSGVYFCASSQVGGPEAFFGQGTRLTVV.

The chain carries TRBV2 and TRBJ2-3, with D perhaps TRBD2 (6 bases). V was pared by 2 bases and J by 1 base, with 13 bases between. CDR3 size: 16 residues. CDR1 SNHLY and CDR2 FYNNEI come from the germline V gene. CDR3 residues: CASSERGASGTDTQYF. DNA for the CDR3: TGTGCCAGCAGTGAAAGAGGGGCTAGCGGCACAGATACGCAGTATTTT.

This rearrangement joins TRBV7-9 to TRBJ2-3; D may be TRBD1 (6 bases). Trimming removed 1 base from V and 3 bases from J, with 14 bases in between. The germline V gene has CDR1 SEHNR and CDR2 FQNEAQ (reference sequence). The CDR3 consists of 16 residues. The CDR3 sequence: CASSLVGALSTDTQYF. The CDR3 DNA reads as TGTGCCAGCAGCTTAGTGGGGGCATTATCGACAGATACGCAGTATTTT.

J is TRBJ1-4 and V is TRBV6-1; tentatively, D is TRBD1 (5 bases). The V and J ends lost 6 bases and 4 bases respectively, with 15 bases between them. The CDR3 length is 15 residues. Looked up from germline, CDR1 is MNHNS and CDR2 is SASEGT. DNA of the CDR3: TGTGCCAGCAGGACTGGGGGGACCGGTAATGAAAAACTGTTTTTT. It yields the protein CASRTGGTGNEKLFF.

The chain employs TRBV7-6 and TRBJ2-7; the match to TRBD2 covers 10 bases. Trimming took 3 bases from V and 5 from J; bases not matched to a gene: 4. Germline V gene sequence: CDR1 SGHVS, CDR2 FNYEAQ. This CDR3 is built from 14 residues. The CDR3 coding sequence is TGTGCCAGCAGCTTTACTAGCGGGATTAACGAGCAGTACTTC. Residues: CASSFTSGINEQYF.

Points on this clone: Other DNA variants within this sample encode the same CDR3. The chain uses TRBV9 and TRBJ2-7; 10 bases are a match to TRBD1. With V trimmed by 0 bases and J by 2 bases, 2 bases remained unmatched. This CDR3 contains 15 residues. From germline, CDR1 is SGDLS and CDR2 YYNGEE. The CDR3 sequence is CASSVGGQGTYEQYF. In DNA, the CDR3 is TGTGCCAGCAGCGTAGGGGGACAGGGGACCTACGAGCAGTACTTC. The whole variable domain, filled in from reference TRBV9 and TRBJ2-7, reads DSGVTQTPKHLITATGQRVTLRCSPRSGDLSVYWYQQSLDQGLQFLIQYYNGEERAKGNILERFSAQQFPDLHSELNLSSLELGDSALYFCASSVGGQGTYEQYFGPGTRLTVT.

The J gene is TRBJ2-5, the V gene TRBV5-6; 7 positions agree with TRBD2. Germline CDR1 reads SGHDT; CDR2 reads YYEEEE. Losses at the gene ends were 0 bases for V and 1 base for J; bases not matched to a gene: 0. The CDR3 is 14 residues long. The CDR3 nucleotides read TGTGCCAGCAGCTTGGGGGGGGGCCAAGAGACCCAGTACTTC. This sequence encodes CASSLGGGQETQYF.